The rows below give T cell receptor beta chains drawn from one sample of a study of response to subunit inactivated influenza vaccine. TCRdb used MiXCR to reprocess the RT-PCR reads, holding one entry per CDR3 protein. The repertoire holds about 190,000 distinct CDR3 sequences, with around 14% as singletons. The sample consisted of CD8+ T cells sorted from PBMCs, taken less than 6 days after vaccination. These receptors were taken from a man between 50 and 59 years old who received an inactivated influenza vaccine. Each CDR3 is given with its conserved first and last residue. The order of the fields is V gene, CDR3 protein.

TRBV28,CASSLTGAGNEQFF
TRBV7-8,CASSLAAGTGVSYEQYF
TRBV11-2,CASSEGRTIYNEQFF
TRBV20-1,CSAREAYSNQPQHF
TRBV24-1,CATSDQPPGTGVNEQFF
TRBV5-5,CASSLMDTQYF
TRBV5-1,CASSRGQGYEQYF
TRBV7-8,CASSPPGTGGSETQYF
TRBV5-1,CASSLAVVSDTQYF
TRBV12-3/TRBV12-4,CASSFLALETQYF
TRBV29-1,CSVETGFGETQYF
TRBV2,CASRERAGSGVYNEQFF
TRBV7-7,CASSLETGPLNEQFF
TRBV6-1,CASSTDSYNEQFF
TRBV7-9,CASKANTGELFF
TRBV28,CASSFHTSGSSYEQYF
TRBV12-3/TRBV12-4,CASSRDGSNQPQHF
TRBV7-9,CASSHPPTGYYEQYF
TRBV29-1,CSVEDPHSSGNTIYF
TRBV5-1,CASSLELAGSYEQYF
TRBV29-1,CSVDGVSTYNEQFF
TRBV28,CAGPFEGQSYEQYF
TRBV5-1,CASSFLGRISTDTQYF
TRBV7-9,CASSLTTGDYEQYF
TRBV7-8,CASSPLGGIIPSTEAFF
TRBV12-3/TRBV12-4,CASSFVTVADTQYF
TRBV19,CASSIEAPWGYTF
TRBV18,CASSPTSSVADTQYF
TRBV27,CASSLGGGSGANVLTF
TRBV4-3,CASSQTDRGVDEQYF
TRBV20-1,CCAREGGWWGSYNEQFF
TRBV10-2,CASTDRDYSTDTQYF
TRBV7-9,CASSFSGSSDEQYF
TRBV6-5,CASSYLAGRASNEQFF
TRBV20-1,CSAEHTALQGAYEQYF